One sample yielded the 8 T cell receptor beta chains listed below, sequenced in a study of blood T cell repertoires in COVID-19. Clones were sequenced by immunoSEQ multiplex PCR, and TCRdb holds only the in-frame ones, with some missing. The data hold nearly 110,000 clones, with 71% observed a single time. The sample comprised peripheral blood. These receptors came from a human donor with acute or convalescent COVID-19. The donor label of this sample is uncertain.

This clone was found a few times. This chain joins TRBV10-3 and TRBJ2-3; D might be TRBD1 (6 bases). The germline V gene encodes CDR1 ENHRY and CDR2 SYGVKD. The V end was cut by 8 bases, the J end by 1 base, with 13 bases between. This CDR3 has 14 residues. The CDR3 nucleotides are TGTGCCATCGGGGGATGGACAGGCACAGATACGCAGTATTTT. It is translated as CAIGGWTGTDTQYF.

CDR3 in amino acids: CASSLRGSNTGELFF. DNA for the CDR3: TGTGCCAGCAGTTTGCGGGGCTCGAACACCGGGGAGCTGTTTTTT. This sequence joins TRBV27 and TRBJ2-2; possibly TRBD2 for D (6 bases). Trimming left V 3 bases short and J 0 bases short, with 8 bases between. The CDR3 spans 15 residues. Germline CDR1 and CDR2: MNHEY and SMNVEV (reference sequence).

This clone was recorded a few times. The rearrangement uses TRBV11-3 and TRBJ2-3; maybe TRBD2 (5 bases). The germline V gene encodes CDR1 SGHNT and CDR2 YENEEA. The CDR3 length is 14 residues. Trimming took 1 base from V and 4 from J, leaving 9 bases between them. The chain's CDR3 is CASSLGTAPDTQYF. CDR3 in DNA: TGTGCCAGCAGCTTAGGGACTGCTCCAGATACGCAGTATTTT.

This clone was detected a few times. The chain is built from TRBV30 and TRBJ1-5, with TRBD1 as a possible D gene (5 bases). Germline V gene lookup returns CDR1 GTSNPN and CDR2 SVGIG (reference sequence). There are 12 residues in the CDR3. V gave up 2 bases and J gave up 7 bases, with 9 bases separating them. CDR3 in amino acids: CAWSTQGQPQHF. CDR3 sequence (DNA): TGTGCCTGGAGTACCCAGGGACAGCCCCAGCATTTT.

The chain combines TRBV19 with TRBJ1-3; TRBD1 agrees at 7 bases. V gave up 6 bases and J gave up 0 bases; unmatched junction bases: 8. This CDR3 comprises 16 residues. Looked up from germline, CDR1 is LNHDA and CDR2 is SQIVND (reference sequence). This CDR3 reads CASSWDSASSGNTIYF. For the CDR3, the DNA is TGTGCCAGTAGCTGGGACAGCGCGAGCTCTGGAAACACCATATATTTT.

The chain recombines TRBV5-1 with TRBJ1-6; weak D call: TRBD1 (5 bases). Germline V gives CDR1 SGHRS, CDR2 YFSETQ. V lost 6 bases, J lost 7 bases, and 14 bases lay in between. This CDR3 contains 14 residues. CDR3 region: CASTPGYGNSPLHF. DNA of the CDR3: TGCGCCAGCACTCCAGGGTACGGCAATTCACCCCTCCACTTT.

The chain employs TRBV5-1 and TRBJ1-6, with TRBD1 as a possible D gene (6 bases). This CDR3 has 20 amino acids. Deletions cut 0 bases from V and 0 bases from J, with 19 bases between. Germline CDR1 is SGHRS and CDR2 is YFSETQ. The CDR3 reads CASSLEPILPDSSYNSPLHF. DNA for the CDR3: TGCGCCAGCAGCTTGGAACCTATTCTACCGGACAGCTCCTATAATTCACCCCTCCACTTT.

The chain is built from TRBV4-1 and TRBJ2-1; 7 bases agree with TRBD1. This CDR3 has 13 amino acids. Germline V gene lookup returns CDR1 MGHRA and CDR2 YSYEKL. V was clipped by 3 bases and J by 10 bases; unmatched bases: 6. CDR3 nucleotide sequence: TGCGCCAGCAGCCAGGGCTTGGACAGGGAGCAGTTCTTC. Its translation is CASSQGLDREQFF.